The clone carrying this T cell receptor beta chain has ten or more counts. What it recognizes is unknown. Germline V gene lookup returns CDR1 SQVTM and CDR2 ANQGSEA. The V end was cut by 5 bases, the J end by 0 bases, with 8 bases between. This CDR3 has 14 amino acids. TCRdb itself ran the reads through MiXCR, one entry per CDR3 protein. The data hold around 180,000 distinct CDR3 sequences, with over 25% observed a single time. The data originate from a study of T cell repertoires in cytomegalovirus infection. Study overall: CMV infection together with matching HLA type was indicated by public TCR beta signatures.

Study-wide results and limits: Summed frequency of shared TCR beta families picked out CMV carriers who also had the relevant HLA. In two of eight donors, the top clonotype was HLA-C-restricted CMV-specific.

The TCR comes from a human donor in good health (CMV status not recorded). Some clones in this sample may be carry-over from other donors' samples. The chain has TRBV29-1 and TRBJ2-6; D unclear. Sequenced sample: PBMCs. The CDR3 nucleotides read TGCAGCGTTAAGAGAAACTCTGGGGCCAACGTCCTGACTTTC. Protein product: CSVKRNSGANVLTF. The whole variable domain, remainder taken from reference TRBV29-1 and TRBJ2-6, is SAVISQKPSRDICQRGTSLTIQCQVDSQVTMMFWYRQQPGQSLTLIATANQGSEATYESGFVIDKFPISRPNLTFSTLTVSNMSPEDSSIYLCSVKRNSGANVLTFGAGSRLTVL.